This TCR beta chain appears in the sequencing data of a study of technical replicates of blood from a few donors. Only in-frame clones appear in the TCRdb table, and some are missing; sequencing was by immunoSEQ multiplex PCR. This sample has more than 95,000 clones, with about 95% found just once. The CDR3 is 14 amino acids. The germline V gene encodes CDR1 SNHLY and CDR2 FYNNEI. The chain combines TRBV2 with TRBJ2-5; 9 bases fit TRBD2. The J call is in doubt because the DNA end fits TRBJ2-7 better. Sequenced material: T cells isolated from PBMCs. The sequence was collected from a human donor in good health. The DNA for the CDR3 is TGTGCCAGCAGTGATGGGACTAGCTGGTACGAGCAGTACTTC. Translating gives CASSDGTSWYEQYF.